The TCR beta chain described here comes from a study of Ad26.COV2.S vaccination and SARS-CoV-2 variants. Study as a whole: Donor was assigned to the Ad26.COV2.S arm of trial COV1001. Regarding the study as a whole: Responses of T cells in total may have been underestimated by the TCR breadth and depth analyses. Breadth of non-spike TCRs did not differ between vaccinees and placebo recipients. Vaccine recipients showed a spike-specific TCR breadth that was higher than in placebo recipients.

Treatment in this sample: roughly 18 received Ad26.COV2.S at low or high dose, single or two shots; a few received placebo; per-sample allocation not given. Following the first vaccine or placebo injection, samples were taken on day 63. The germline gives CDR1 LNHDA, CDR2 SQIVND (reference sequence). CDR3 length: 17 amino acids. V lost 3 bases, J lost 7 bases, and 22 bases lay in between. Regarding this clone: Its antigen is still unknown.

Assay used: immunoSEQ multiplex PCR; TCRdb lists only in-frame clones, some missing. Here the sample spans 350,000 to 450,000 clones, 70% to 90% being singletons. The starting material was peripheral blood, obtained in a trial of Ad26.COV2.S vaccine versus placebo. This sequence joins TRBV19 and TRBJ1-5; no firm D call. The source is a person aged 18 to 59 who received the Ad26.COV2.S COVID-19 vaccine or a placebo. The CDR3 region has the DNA TGTGCCAGTAGTATTTTCGGGAGTGGAGGGCTTAACCAGCCCCAGCATTTT. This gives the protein CASSIFGSGGLNQPQHF.